This is a list of T cell receptor beta chains from one sample in a study of T cell responses to AZD1222 COVID-19 vaccine. Method: immunoSEQ multiplex PCR; TCRdb's copy keeps in-frame clones and lacks some. This table has about 180,000 clones, more than 90% appearing once. Source: peripheral blood, taken on day 0 of AZD1222 vaccination. The receptors originated from an adult in good health. The CDR3 runs from the conserved cysteine through the conserved F or W. The D gene is left open where the match is weak. Not all rows give a size; the values are once, few, many and, for expanded clones, a class.

d_call j_call clone_size v_call cdr3_nt cdr3_aa
TRBD1 TRBJ2-7 once TRBV6-1 TGTGCCAGCAGTGATGGTCAGGGGGCCTACGAGCAGTACTTC CASSDGQGAYEQYF
NA TRBJ2-7 once TRBV7-6 TGTGCCAGCCTACCTAGGGCATCGTGCGGCGACGAGCAGTACTTC CASLPRASCGDEQYF
TRBD1 TRBJ1-1 NA TRBV10-3 TGTGCCACCAGGCGGGGACAGGGACCGAACACTGAAGCTTTCTTT CATRRGQGPNTEAFF
NA TRBJ1-2 NA TRBV4-1 TGCGCCAGCAGCCAAGTAGCTAGTATGGGGAATGGCTACACCTTC CASSQVASMGNGYTF
TRBD1 TRBJ1-1 NA TRBV19 TGTGCCAGTACCAAGGAGGGGGCGAACACTGAAGCTTTCTTT CASTKEGANTEAFF
NA TRBJ2-1 NA TRBV5-1 TGCGCCAGCAGGGTTGACGGTCTCAATGAGCAGTTCTTC CASRVDGLNEQFF
NA TRBJ2-7 NA TRBV6-6 TGTGCCAGCAGTTTGGACGCCACCTACGAGCAGTACTTC CASSLDATYEQYF
NA TRBJ1-1 once TRBV30 TGTGCCTGGAGTAAGGGGGAGGAGAACAGGGTCATGAACACTGAAGCTTTCTTT CAWSKGEENRVMNTEAFF
NA TRBJ2-5 NA TRBV11-2 TGTGCCAGCAGCTCATCCGCGCGGGGGCCGTTTTTGGCCCAGTACTTC CASSSSARGPFLAQYF
NA TRBJ1-1 NA TRBV2 TGTGCCAGCAGTGGCAGGGCCACTGAAGCTTTCTTT CASSGRATEAFF
TRBD1 TRBJ1-5 NA TRBV5-1 TGCGCCAGCAGCTTGGATCCAGGGGGCAGCAATCAGCCCCAGCATTTT CASSLDPGGSNQPQHF
NA TRBJ1-1 NA TRBV6-6 TGTGCCAGCAGTATAGGACGGCTGAACACTGAAGCTTTCTTT CASSIGRLNTEAFF
NA TRBJ1-3 NA TRBV19 TGTGCCAGTAGTCTCCTATTAAGTCCGGGAAACACCATATATTTT CASSLLLSPGNTIYF
TRBD1 TRBJ2-5 NA TRBV28 TGTGCCAGCAGTTTACCGACAGGGGCCAGAGAGACCCAGTACTTC CASSLPTGARETQYF
TRBD2 TRBJ2-7 NA TRBV3-1/TRBV3-2 TGTGCCAGCAGCCACCTCCACGGGGGGACGGGGGAGCAGTACTTC CASSHLHGGTGEQYF
NA TRBJ1-2 NA TRBV27 TGTGCCAGCAGTTTATCTCAGGTGGACATCTATGGCTACACCTTC CASSLSQVDIYGYTF
NA TRBJ2-1 NA TRBV7-8 TGTGCCAGCAGCCTATCCGGGACGCAGACCGGGATCATGCTCAATGAGCAGTTCTTC CASSLSGTQTGIMLNEQFF
NA TRBJ2-2 NA TRBV7-2 TGTGCCAGCAGCTTAGCGGGAGCCTCGAACACCGGGGAGCTGTTTTTT CASSLAGASNTGELFF
NA TRBJ1-1 NA TRBV16 TGTGCCAGCAGCCAATCCTCTTTAGGGACTGAAGCTTTCTTT CASSQSSLGTEAFF
TRBD2 TRBJ2-4 NA TRBV6-4 TGTGCCAGCAGTGATACCTCAGGGACTAGCGGGAGGAGGAACATTCAGTACTTC CASSDTSGTSGRRNIQYF
NA TRBJ1-1 NA TRBV14 TGTGCCAGCAGCCCGGACTCGGGGGCCTGGGCTGAAGCTTTCTTT CASSPDSGAWAEAFF
TRBD2 TRBJ2-3 once TRBV19 TGTGCCACTAGGACTAGCGGGAGGTACACAGATACGCAGTATTTT CATRTSGRYTDTQYF
TRBD1 TRBJ1-1 NA TRBV24-1 TGTGCCACCATGGACAGGCGATCTGAAGCTTTCTTT CATMDRRSEAFF
NA TRBJ2-1 NA TRBV5-1 TGCGCCAGCAGCTTGTACGATCCCTCCGACAATGAGCAGTTCTTC CASSLYDPSDNEQFF